Detailed here is one T cell receptor beta chain. The method was immunoSEQ multiplex PCR; TCRdb's version includes in-frame clones alone and lacks a portion of them. The sample gives under 65,000 clones, approximately 89% of which show up once; 0.75% to 0.95% is in the top ten. The entry originates in a study of control samples from healthy donors and cancer patients. The CDR3 contains 13 residues. CDR1 is MNHEY, CDR2 SMNVEV, per germline (reference sequence). V was cut by 6 bases and J by 7 bases, with 13 bases left in between. This clonotype originated in a man aged 25 to 40 with colorectal cancer. Sequences were obtained from PBMCs. This sequence joins TRBV27 and TRBJ1-5, with D possibly being TRBD1 (6 bases). The CDR3 loop is CASRQGEAQPQHF. The CDR3 DNA reads as TGTGCCAGCAGACAGGGAGAGGCCCAGCCCCAGCATTTT.